Shown below are 20 T cell receptor beta chains from a single sample sequenced in a study of blood T cell repertoires in COVID-19. This table comes from immunoSEQ multiplex PCR, and its TCRdb copy is limited to in-frame clones, with some not included. The sample shows 150,000 or so clones, 84% of them seen only once. Specimen: PBMCs or T cells enriched from blood (not recorded which). These receptors came from a woman aged 45-65 years who had recovered from COVID-19.

V is TRBV4-3 and J is TRBJ1-6; D gene ambiguous. Germline V lookup: CDR1 LGHNA, CDR2 YSLEER. The ends were cut back, 7 bases at V and 7 bases at J, with 11 bases in the middle. The CDR3 covers 13 residues. Here the CDR3 DNA reads TGCGCCAGCAAAGAGGGAGGGAATTCACCCCTCCACTTT. Translated: CASKEGGNSPLHF.

This chain uses TRBV5-1 with TRBJ2-3; 7 bases agree with TRBD2. The CDR3 totals 14 residues. In germline, CDR1 is SGHRS, CDR2 YFSETQ. V gave up 2 bases and J gave up 4 bases; unmatched junction bases: 4. In DNA, the CDR3 is TGCGCCAGCAGCTTAGCGGGGCTCGCAGATACGCAGTATTTT. This encodes CASSLAGLADTQYF.

This rearrangement joins TRBV15 to TRBJ1-4; the D gene is possibly TRBD1 (5 bases). The CDR3 has 19 residues. The V end was cut by 1 base, the J end by 4 bases, with 22 bases between. Germline-derived CDR1 and CDR2 are LNHNV and YYDKDF (reference sequence). The CDR3 protein is CATSRVFLNGGGYNEKLFF. The DNA of the CDR3 is TGTGCCACCAGCAGAGTCTTCCTTAACGGGGGGGGATATAATGAAAAACTGTTTTTT.

The genes are TRBV7-3 and TRBJ2-7; 8 positions match TRBD1. This CDR3 is 18 amino acids long. Trimming cost V 4 bases and J 6 bases; bases outside gene matches: 20. Germline lookup yields CDR1 SGHTA and CDR2 FQGTGA. The CDR3 nucleotides read TGTGCCAGCAGCTCCAGGCCCCCGGGGACAGGACAAGCGGGCGAGCAGTACTTC. Translating it yields CASSSRPPGTGQAGEQYF.

The rearrangement uses TRBV7-9 and TRBJ2-7; 14 bases align to TRBD2. The CDR3 loop spans 15 amino acids. The germline V gene has CDR1 SEHNR and CDR2 FQNEAQ (reference sequence). With V trimmed by 5 bases and J by 4 bases, 4 bases remained unmatched. CDR3: CASSTGLAGGYEQYF. The CDR3 DNA is TGTGCCAGCAGCACCGGACTAGCGGGGGGATACGAGCAGTACTTC.

The chain recombines TRBV5-6 with TRBJ2-3; 8 positions match TRBD2. CDR3 length: 15 amino acids. V shed 5 bases, J shed 0 bases, and the junction held 5 bases outside the gene matches. Germline V gene data show CDR1 as SGHDT and CDR2 as YYEEEE. The CDR3 spells CASRVAGRSTDTQYF. CDR3 DNA: TGTGCCAGCAGGGTAGCGGGGCGTAGCACAGATACGCAGTATTTT.

The rearrangement joins TRBV5-1 to TRBJ2-1; perhaps TRBD1 as D (6 bases). Germline V gives CDR1 SGHRS, CDR2 YFSETQ. Trimming took 4 bases from V and 2 from J, leaving 13 bases between them. The CDR3 runs 15 residues. The chain's CDR3 is CASSALTGTYNEQFF. The CDR3 DNA reads as TGCGCCAGCAGCGCTCTAACAGGGACCTACAATGAGCAGTTCTTC.

The CDR3 sequence is CASSTPLAYEQYF. The CDR3 DNA reads as TGTGCCAGCAGCACCCCTCTTGCGTACGAGCAGTACTTC. The chain links TRBV7-2 to TRBJ2-7, with D unresolved. The CDR3 has 13 residues. V gave up 5 bases and J gave up 4 bases, with 12 bases separating them. Germline lookup yields CDR1 SGHTA and CDR2 FQGNSA.

The V gene is TRBV4-3, the J gene TRBJ1-6, with TRBD1 matching over 7 bases. Germline CDR1 LGHNA, CDR2 YSLEER. The CDR3 is 16 amino acids. J gave up 7 bases and V 1 base, and 7 bases lay outside the gene matches. The DNA for the CDR3 is TGCGCCAGCAGCCAAGCAGGGGGGTCGGCGAATTCACCCCTCCACTTT. Encoded protein: CASSQAGGSANSPLHF.

V usage is TRBV4-2 and J usage is TRBJ2-3, with 8 bases identical to TRBD2. V was pared by 1 base and J by 4 bases, with 4 bases of the junction left unmatched. Germline values: CDR1 LGHNA, CDR2 YNFKEQ. This CDR3 has 15 residues. The CDR3 DNA reads as TGTGCCAGCAGCCAAGCGAGCGGGAGTCCAGATACGCAGTATTTT. Protein product: CASSQASGSPDTQYF.

This clone appeared once. This chain joins TRBV28 and TRBJ1-1; 7 bases align to TRBD1. The germline V gene has CDR1 MDHEN and CDR2 SYDVKM. The CDR3 spans 12 residues. Unmatched junction bases numbered 3, after V lost 3 bases and J lost 8 bases. The CDR3 spells CASSFGTVEAFF. The CDR3 bases are TGTGCCAGCAGTTTCGGGACAGTCGAAGCTTTCTTT.

The V and J genes are TRBV28 and TRBJ2-7; the D gene is possibly TRBD1 (6 bases). Trimming removed 7 bases from V and 2 bases from J, with 12 bases in between. The germline V gene encodes CDR1 MDHEN and CDR2 SYDVKM. This CDR3 comprises 13 residues. The CDR3 sequence is CASTSGDTYEQYF. The CDR3 nucleotides are TGTGCCAGCACCTCAGGGGACACCTACGAGCAGTACTTC. The full variable domain, in which reference TRBV28 and TRBJ2-7 provide the parts outside the CDR3, is DVKVTQSSRYLVKRTGEKVFLECVQDMDHENMFWYRQDPGLGLRLIYFSYDVKMKEKGDIPEGYSVSREKKERFSLILESASTNQTSMYLCASTSGDTYEQYFGPGTRLTVT.

This sequence joins TRBV6-1 and TRBJ2-1; D perhaps matches TRBD2 (6 bases). Germline V lookup: CDR1 MNHNS, CDR2 SASEGT. The CDR3 consists of 15 residues. The germline V and J ends were trimmed by 0 bases and 9 bases, with 15 bases remaining between them. The CDR3 loop reads CASSEAAGLSSEQFF. The CDR3 DNA is TGTGCCAGCAGTGAAGCTGCGGGACTCTCAAGTGAGCAGTTCTTC.

V is TRBV9 and J is TRBJ2-7; D is ambiguous. The CDR3 is 14 residues long. Trimming removed 0 bases from V and 9 bases from J, with 16 bases in between. The germline gives CDR1 SGDLS, CDR2 YYNGEE. The CDR3 region has the DNA TGTGCCAGCAGCGTAGGCGATACAGCCTTCGCGCAGTACTTC. This translates into CASSVGDTAFAQYF. The full variable domain, its missing parts supplied by reference TRBV9 and TRBJ2-7, is DSGVTQTPKHLITATGQRVTLRCSPRSGDLSVYWYQQSLDQGLQFLIQYYNGEERAKGNILERFSAQQFPDLHSELNLSSLELGDSALYFCASSVGDTAFAQYFGPGTRLTVT.

In its sample, this clone was seen a few times. This rearrangement joins TRBV5-1 to TRBJ1-2; 9 bases match TRBD1. Germline CDR1 and CDR2: SGHRS and YFSETQ. The CDR3 has 13 residues. V lost 0 bases and J lost 8; bases outside the gene matches: 2. CDR3 bases: TGCGCCAGCAGCTTGGACAGGGGGCCCGGCTACACCTTC. Translating it yields CASSLDRGPGYTF.

The chain uses TRBV6-2 or TRBV6-3 and TRBJ1-1, with D unresolved. V lost 4 bases and J lost 1, with 10 bases in between. The germline V gene encodes CDR1 MNHEY and CDR2 SVGEGT. The CDR3 loop spans 14 amino acids. The CDR3 sequence: CASSSQNRNTEAFF. CDR3 DNA sequence: TGTGCCAGCAGTTCACAGAATAGGAACACTGAAGCTTTCTTT.

The V call is TRBV7-9, the J call TRBJ2-4; TRBD1 agrees at 9 bases. Losses at the gene ends were 2 bases for V and 3 bases for J; bases not matched to a gene: 2. Germline CDR1 is SEHNR and CDR2 is FQNEAQ (reference sequence). This CDR3 contains 15 residues. CDR3 nucleotide sequence: TGTGCCAGCAGCTTATCGGGACAGGGCAAAAACATTCAGTACTTC. Protein sequence: CASSLSGQGKNIQYF.

V gene TRBV6-6 combines with J gene TRBJ1-5; D remains unclear. V was trimmed by 10 bases and J by 1 base, leaving 11 bases between them. Germline CDR1 MNHNY, CDR2 SVGAGI (reference sequence). The CDR3 has 13 amino acids. CDR3 DNA sequence: TGTGCCACCACAAGGGAGAGCAATCAGCCCCAGCATTTT. Translating gives CATTRESNQPQHF.

V gene TRBV19 combines with J gene TRBJ1-2; D is undetermined. With 5 bases removed from V and 4 bases from J, the gap between germline ends came to 8 bases. CDR1 is LNHDA and CDR2 is SQIVND in the germline V gene (reference sequence). The CDR3 runs to 12 residues. In DNA form, the CDR3 reads TGTGCCAGTAGTTACCTAACCTATGGCTACACCTTC. This gives the protein CASSYLTYGYTF.

The chain carries TRBV5-6 and TRBJ2-7, with 8 nucleotides matching TRBD2. The CDR3 consists of 15 residues. Germline CDR1 is SGHDT and CDR2 is YYEEEE. V shed 2 bases and J 2 bases; nucleotides not matched to a gene: 6. DNA for the CDR3: TGTGCCAGCAGCTTTTTTACTAGCGGACCCTACGAGCAGTACTTC. Amino acids: CASSFFTSGPYEQYF.